These 27 T cell receptor beta chains came from one sample sequenced in a study of CD8+ T cells in alopecia areata. In each case, RNA was isolated and then reverse transcribed into cDNA as the sequencing template. Produced via immunoSEQ multiplex PCR; TCRdb's table is partial and in-frame only. The sample contains 100,000 to 120,000 clones, around 54% of which appear only once. Treatment here: oral pan-JAK inhibitor, 5-10 mg twice daily. Here the sequenced sample was CD4+ T cells sorted from blood, taken at week 24, from a patient treated with tofacitinib. The source is a human donor with alopecia areata.

This rearrangement joins TRBV2 to TRBJ1-5; 7 bases are shared with TRBD1. Germline V gene sequence: CDR1 SNHLY, CDR2 FYNNEI. The CDR3 has 15 residues. With 3 bases clipped from V and 6 bases from J, the junction kept 8 bases outside the gene matches. The CDR3 loop is CASSEEGAGGQPQHF. CDR3 sequence (DNA): TGTGCCAGCAGTGAGGAGGGGGCCGGAGGTCAGCCCCAGCATTTT.

V gene TRBV18 combines with J gene TRBJ2-1; 8 bases align to TRBD2. The germline V gene encodes CDR1 KGHSH and CDR2 LQKENI. V lost 3 bases, J lost 0 bases, and 4 bases stayed unmatched. CDR3 length equals 16 residues. The CDR3: CASSPGGGTSYNEQFF. CDR3 DNA: TGTGCCAGCTCACCGGGCGGGGGGACCTCCTACAATGAGCAGTTCTTC.

V and J are TRBV30 and TRBJ1-5; D is uncertain. In germline, CDR1 is GTSNPN, CDR2 SVGIG (reference sequence). V was cut by 2 bases and J by 3 bases, with 8 bases left in between. The CDR3 extends over 13 amino acids. In nucleotides, the CDR3 is TGTGCCTGGAGTTCGGGCAACAATCAGCCCCAGCATTTT. As protein: CAWSSGNNQPQHF.

This chain connects TRBV7-9 to TRBJ2-6, with D possibly matching TRBD1 (5 bases). Trimming left V 8 bases short and J 1 base short, with 9 bases between. Germline V CDR1 and CDR2: SEHNR, FQNEAQ (reference sequence). The CDR3 is 14 amino acids. As DNA, the CDR3 is TGTGCCAGCGGGAAGGGGTCTGGGGCCAACGTCCTGACTTTC. The encoded protein is CASGKGSGANVLTF.

This clone was detected only a few times. The chain recombines TRBV29-1 with TRBJ2-1, with 9 positions matching TRBD1. The CDR3 contains 11 residues. The germline gives CDR1 SQVTM, CDR2 ANQGSEA. J lost 10 bases, V lost 7 bases, and 5 bases had no gene match. The CDR3: CSAGDRAEQFF. The DNA for the CDR3 is TGCAGCGCGGGGGACAGGGCGGAGCAGTTCTTC.

The chain has TRBV7-8 and TRBJ2-5; tentative D call: TRBD2 (6 bases). Trimming stripped 5 bases from V and 5 bases from J, with 18 bases between. The germline V gene has CDR1 SGHVS and CDR2 FQNEAQ. The CDR3 has 15 residues. The CDR3 DNA reads as TGTGCCAGCAGCCAGATTACGGGGGAAGAGGAGACCCAGTACTTC. Encoded protein: CASSQITGEEETQYF.

The chain joins TRBV27 to TRBJ2-7, with 7 bases lining up with TRBD1. This CDR3 contains 14 residues. CDR1 and CDR2 (germline): MNHEY, SMNVEV (reference sequence). J was trimmed by 3 bases and V by 0 bases; bases with no gene match: 2. In DNA form, the CDR3 reads TGTGCCAGCAGTTTATCAGGACAGGTCTACGAGCAGTACTTC. It is translated as CASSLSGQVYEQYF.

CDR3 in DNA: TGTGCCAGCAGCTTAGCGGGGCAGAACTATGGCTACACCTTC. It translates to CASSLAGQNYGYTF. The chain is built from TRBV7-9 and TRBJ1-2; the D gene is possibly TRBD1 (5 bases). Germline V CDR1 and CDR2: SEHNR, FQNEAQ (reference sequence). This CDR3 contains 14 residues. Trimming cost V 0 bases and J 2 bases, with 7 bases left between them.

CDR3 nucleotides: TGTGCCAGCAGCCAAGTCGGAGATACGCAGTATTTT. It specifies CASSQVGDTQYF. The chain couples TRBV4-2 to TRBJ2-3; D is unresolved. Trimming shortened V by 1 base and J by 5 bases, and 4 bases separated the two germline ends. The CDR3 spans 12 residues. Germline CDR1 and CDR2: LGHNA and YNFKEQ.

This clone appeared a few times. This chain joins TRBV2 and TRBJ1-2, with 9 bases fitting TRBD1. The CDR3 has 13 residues. Trimming cost V 11 bases and J 5 bases; bases outside gene matches: 9. In germline, CDR1 is SNHLY, CDR2 FYNNEI. In DNA, the CDR3 is TGTGCCCCTAGCCGGGGACAGGGTTATGGCTACACCTTC. It is translated as CAPSRGQGYGYTF.

A few counts support this clone. J is TRBJ2-7 and V is TRBV30; D is uncertain. Germline-derived CDR1 and CDR2 are GTSNPN and SVGIG (reference sequence). The CDR3 is made up of 11 amino acids. CDR3: CATGRNYEQYF. The CDR3 DNA reads as TGTGCAACCGGACGGAACTACGAGCAGTACTTC.

The V gene is TRBV5-4, the J gene TRBJ2-3; D ambiguous. The germline CDR1 and CDR2 sequences are SGHNT and YYREEE (reference sequence). CDR3 size: 14 residues. The V and J ends lost 0 bases and 2 bases respectively, with 7 bases between them. The CDR3 spells CASSLDPDTDTQYF. The DNA of the CDR3 is TGTGCCAGCAGCTTGGATCCAGACACAGATACGCAGTATTTT.

This clone was found a few times. The chain joins TRBV6-1 to TRBJ2-7, with 7 bases fitting TRBD1. Germline V gene lookup returns CDR1 MNHNS and CDR2 SASEGT. This CDR3 has 14 amino acids. J lost 2 bases, V lost 0 bases, and 1 base had no gene match. Written as DNA, the CDR3 is TGTGCCAGCAGTGAAGCGCAGGGGGCCTACGAGCAGTACTTC. Its translation: CASSEAQGAYEQYF.

This chain links TRBV7-3 with TRBJ2-5, with TRBD2 as a possible D gene (7 bases). The germline V gene has CDR1 SGHTA and CDR2 FQGTGA. The CDR3 has 14 residues. V dropped 2 bases and J dropped 5 bases, with 12 bases sitting between them. This CDR3 is CASSLAGARETQYF. In DNA form, the CDR3 reads TGTGCCAGCAGCTTAGCGGGGGCACGGGAGACCCAGTACTTC.

V gene TRBV10-3 combines with J gene TRBJ2-4, with D tentatively TRBD1 or TRBD2 (5 bases each). CDR1 and CDR2 from the germline V gene are ENHRY and SYGVKD. CDR3 length: 14 amino acids. Trimming stripped 10 bases from V and 6 bases from J, with 19 bases between. The DNA for the CDR3 is TGTGCCACCAAGGGCACCGGGGCTCTAAACATTCAGTACTTC. The encoded protein is CATKGTGALNIQYF.

V is TRBV27 and J is TRBJ2-3; tentatively, D is TRBD1 (5 bases). The CDR3 is 14 amino acids. V lost 3 bases and J lost 6, with 13 bases in between. Germline V gene lookup returns CDR1 MNHEY and CDR2 SMNVEV (reference sequence). The CDR3 sequence: CASSFWGDSDTQYF. The CDR3 DNA sequence: TGTGCCAGCAGTTTTTGGGGCGATTCGGATACGCAGTATTTT.

The table lists this clone with a few counts. J is TRBJ2-2 and V is TRBV29-1; TRBD1 or TRBD2 may be the D gene (5 bases each). This CDR3 contains 14 residues. Trimming took off 8 bases at V and 8 bases at J, with 21 bases between the two ends. Germline-derived CDR1 and CDR2 are SQVTM and ANQGSEA. CDR3 sequence (DNA): TGCAGCCCTTACCGGGACCCCGCTTGGGGGGAGCTGTTTTTT. Protein: CSPYRDPAWGELFF.

This chain connects TRBV6-1 to TRBJ2-3, with D tentatively TRBD1 (6 bases). The CDR3 has 16 residues. Germline V CDR1 and CDR2: MNHNS, SASEGT. The V end was cut by 4 bases, the J end by 0 bases, with 14 bases between. The CDR3 DNA sequence: TGTGCCAGCAGTGGAATACAGGGAACTAGCACAGATACGCAGTATTTT. Encoded protein: CASSGIQGTSTDTQYF.

This chain connects TRBV4-2 to TRBJ2-1; the match to TRBD2 covers 13 bases. Trimming cost V 4 bases and J 7 bases; bases outside gene matches: 10. There are 17 residues in the CDR3. Germline V gene sequence: CDR1 LGHNA, CDR2 YNFKEQ. The CDR3 DNA reads TGTGCCAGCAGCCCTAGGACTAGCGGGGGTCCTTGGAATGAGCAGTTCTTC. This translates into CASSPRTSGGPWNEQFF.

The chain employs TRBV6-1 and TRBJ1-1; D perhaps matches TRBD1 (6 bases). Deletions cut 4 bases from V and 4 bases from J, with 13 bases between. CDR1 is MNHNS and CDR2 is SASEGT in the germline V gene. The CDR3 covers 14 residues. The CDR3 is CASSGGGGGTEAFF. As DNA, the CDR3 is TGTGCCAGCAGTGGAGGGGGTGGCGGCACTGAAGCTTTCTTT.

The rearrangement uses TRBV4-3 and TRBJ2-7; possible D gene TRBD1, 6 bases. Trimming took off 1 base at V and 4 bases at J, with 14 bases between the two ends. The CDR3 has 15 residues. CDR1 and CDR2 (germline): LGHNA, YSLEER. CDR3 DNA: TGCGCCAGCAGCCAAGCACATGCAGGGGTATACGAGCAGTACTTC. Amino acids: CASSQAHAGVYEQYF.

In DNA, the CDR3 is TGCGCCAGCAGCCCAGGGCAGGGGATCTACGAGCAGTACTTC. Translated: CASSPGQGIYEQYF. V is TRBV4-1 and J is TRBJ2-7; D is perhaps TRBD1 (6 bases). CDR1 and CDR2 from the germline V gene are MGHRA and YSYEKL. CDR3 size: 14 residues. Trimming stripped 4 bases from V and 3 bases from J, with 13 bases between.

As for this clone: Additional DNA sequences in this sample encode the identical CDR3. The V call is TRBV25-1, the J call TRBJ1-2; D unclear. Germline loops: CDR1 MGHDK, CDR2 SYGVNS. There are 12 residues in the CDR3. Trimming removed 6 bases at V and 1 base at J, with 6 bases between. DNA for the CDR3: TGTGCCAGCAGCGAGAATAACTATGGCTACACCTTC. Protein sequence: CASSENNYGYTF.

By its share, this clone is medium-sized. The chain links TRBV11-1 to TRBJ2-6, with D maybe TRBD1 (5 bases). The CDR3 sequence is 14 residues long. V was trimmed by 8 bases and J by 1 base, leaving 9 bases between them. In germline, CDR1 is SGHAT, CDR2 FQDESV (reference sequence). The CDR3 DNA reads TGTGCCAGCGGGAAGGGGTCTGGGGCCAACGTCCTGACTTTC. Amino acids: CASGKGSGANVLTF.

The V and J genes are TRBV29-1 and TRBJ2-1; D unresolved. This CDR3 is 11 amino acids long. The germline V gene has CDR1 SQVTM and CDR2 ANQGSEA. Deletions cut 4 bases from V and 5 bases from J, with 6 bases between. Here the CDR3 DNA reads TGCAGCGTTGTTACGGACAATGAGCAGTTCTTC. Translation: CSVVTDNEQFF.

This clone was detected a few times. The chain carries TRBV29-1 and TRBJ2-3; D remains unclear. Germline-derived CDR1 and CDR2 are SQVTM and ANQGSEA. The length of the CDR3 is 13 residues. V lost 7 bases, J lost 0 bases, and 11 bases lay in between. The CDR3 sequence is CSADSASTDTQYF. DNA of the CDR3: TGCAGCGCAGACTCGGCTAGCACAGATACGCAGTATTTT.

This clone was counted a few times. V gene TRBV14 combines with J gene TRBJ2-3; D unresolved. From germline, CDR1 is SGHDN and CDR2 FVKESK. Trimming removed 5 bases from V and 1 base from J, with 7 bases in between. The length of the CDR3 is 13 residues. The CDR3 is CASSRTGTDTQYF. Here the CDR3 DNA reads TGTGCCAGCAGCAGAACAGGCACAGATACGCAGTATTTT.